Presented here are 22 T cell receptor beta chains from one specimen sequenced in a study of blood T cell repertoires in COVID-19. Data came from immunoSEQ multiplex PCR; TCRdb stores just in-frame clones and leaves some out. The data show fewer than 180,000 clones, with roughly 82% seen just once and 2.2% held by the top ten. Sequencing was carried out using peripheral blood. These receptor sequences come from a man in his 70s with acute or convalescent COVID-19.

V and J are TRBV28 and TRBJ2-3; the D gene is possibly TRBD1 (5 bases). CDR1 and CDR2 (germline): MDHEN, SYDVKM. CDR3 length: 14 residues. Trimming left V 6 bases short and J 6 bases short, with 16 bases between. The CDR3 protein is CASSPRGELDTQYF. CDR3 bases: TGTGCCAGCAGCCCTAGGGGCGAATTGGATACGCAGTATTTT.

V is TRBV12-3 or TRBV12-4 and J is TRBJ1-3; D perhaps matches TRBD1 (5 bases). V lost 5 bases to trimming and J lost 0 bases, with 5 bases between them. CDR3 length: 13 amino acids. The chain's CDR3 is CASSDSSGNTIYF. In DNA form, the CDR3 reads TGTGCCAGCAGTGACAGCTCTGGAAACACCATATATTTT.

The rearrangement links TRBV27 to TRBJ2-1, with D possibly being TRBD2 (6 bases). Germline V lookup: CDR1 MNHEY, CDR2 SMNVEV (reference sequence). This CDR3 spans 15 amino acids. V lost 5 bases to trimming and J lost 3 bases, with 14 bases between them. CDR3 region: CASSRGREVYNEQFF. Here the CDR3 DNA reads TGTGCCAGCAGTCGCGGCAGGGAGGTCTACAATGAGCAGTTCTTC.

The chain combines TRBV6-5 with TRBJ1-1; 9 nucleotides match TRBD1. Germline trimming cut 6 bases from V and 3 bases from J; bases unmatched to any gene: 8. Germline CDR1 reads MNHEY; CDR2 reads SVGAGI. The CDR3 extends over 15 amino acids. DNA for the CDR3: TGTGCCAGCAGCAAACAGGGGGCGGGGCACACTGAAGCTTTCTTT. It codes for CASSKQGAGHTEAFF.

The rearrangement links TRBV7-6 to TRBJ1-6, with D unresolved. This CDR3 has 15 amino acids. Germline V gene lookup returns CDR1 SGHVS and CDR2 FNYEAQ. Trimming took off 4 bases at V and 6 bases at J, with 13 bases between the two ends. Here the CDR3 reads CASSWGAQTNSPLHF. CDR3 bases: TGTGCCAGCAGCTGGGGAGCGCAGACTAATTCACCCCTCCACTTT.

This clone was detected only once. This chain joins TRBV28 and TRBJ2-7, with 7 bases identical to TRBD1. Germline V lookup: CDR1 MDHEN, CDR2 SYDVKM. The CDR3 contains 14 residues. V lost 5 bases and J lost 0; bases outside the gene matches: 4. CDR3 sequence: CASSTGAASYEQYF. CDR3 coding DNA: TGTGCCAGCAGTACAGGGGCCGCCTCCTACGAGCAGTACTTC. Full variable domain (missing parts from reference TRBV28 and TRBJ2-7): DVKVTQSSRYLVKRTGEKVFLECVQDMDHENMFWYRQDPGLGLRLIYFSYDVKMKEKGDIPEGYSVSREKKERFSLILESASTNQTSMYLCASSTGAASYEQYFGPGTRLTVT.

CDR3 amino acids: CASSPDLGRDGYTF. Written as DNA, the CDR3 is TGTGCCAGCTCACCAGATCTCGGGAGGGATGGCTACACCTTC. This chain uses TRBV18 with TRBJ1-2; D not resolved. The V gene lost 2 bases and the J gene lost 6 bases, with 13 bases spanning the gap. This CDR3 has 14 residues. CDR1 is KGHSH and CDR2 is LQKENI in the germline V gene. Looking up the rest from reference TRBV18 and TRBJ1-2 gives the full variable domain: NAGVMQNPRHLVRRRGQEARLRCSPMKGHSHVYWYRQLPEEGLKFMVYLQKENIIDESGMPKERFSAEFPKEGPSILRIQQVVRGDSAAYFCASSPDLGRDGYTFGSGTRLTVV.

CDR3 sequence (DNA): TGTGCCAGCAGACCAACGTCCCCGGGATACAAAGAGACCCAGTACTTC. Protein: CASRPTSPGYKETQYF. The chain combines TRBV11-2 with TRBJ2-5; TRBD2 might be the D (5 bases). There are 16 residues in the CDR3. Germline-derived CDR1 and CDR2 are SGHAT and FQNNGV. Trimming removed 6 bases from V and 3 bases from J, with 20 bases in between.

The chain recombines TRBV28 with TRBJ2-7; 9 bases map to TRBD2. Germline trimming cut 6 bases from V and 7 bases from J; bases unmatched to any gene: 13. Germline V gene lookup returns CDR1 MDHEN and CDR2 SYDVKM. The CDR3 totals 15 residues. This chain's CDR3 is CASRLSRAGGREQYF. In nucleotides, the CDR3 is TGTGCCAGCAGATTGAGTCGTGCGGGAGGGAGGGAGCAGTACTTC.

Remarks on this clone: Germline and junction disagree at one end, which may indicate a read error. The chain links TRBV30 to TRBJ2-7; 11 bases agree with TRBD2. The CDR3 has 14 amino acids. The V gene's germline CDR1 is GTSNPN and CDR2 SVGIG (reference sequence). CDR3 DNA: TGTGCCGGGAGGACTAGCGGGTCCTCCTACGAGCAGTACTTC. This translates into CAGRTSGSSYEQYF.

The V and J genes are TRBV6-5 and TRBJ1-1; 7 nucleotides agree with TRBD1. The CDR3 has 15 residues. CDR1 is MNHEY, CDR2 SVGAGI, per germline. Unmatched junction bases numbered 8, after V lost 7 bases and J lost 0 bases. In nucleotides, the CDR3 is TGTGCCAGCACCATAGGGGGCCCCATGAACACTGAAGCTTTCTTT. This codes for CASTIGGPMNTEAFF.

This rearrangement joins TRBV7-2 to TRBJ1-2, with 9 bases aligning to TRBD1. J gave up 4 bases and V 4 bases, and 4 bases lay outside the gene matches. Germline CDR1 SGHTA, CDR2 FQGNSA. The CDR3 covers 14 residues. CDR3 protein: CASSSQQGAYGYTF. CDR3 bases: TGTGCCAGCAGCTCGCAACAGGGGGCCTATGGCTACACCTTC.

The rearrangement joins TRBV4-1 to TRBJ1-4; possible D gene TRBD1, 5 bases. Germline-derived CDR1 and CDR2 are MGHRA and YSYEKL. Trimming took 4 bases from V and 4 from J, leaving 13 bases between them. The CDR3 covers 15 residues. CDR3 loop: CASSLSTGGNEKLFF. The CDR3 region has the DNA TGCGCCAGCAGCCTGTCCACCGGGGGTAATGAAAAACTGTTTTTT.

The chain recombines TRBV18 with TRBJ2-5, with 8 positions matching TRBD2. From germline, CDR1 is KGHSH and CDR2 LQKENI. This CDR3 has 13 amino acids. The trim removed 6 bases at V and 3 bases at J, leaving 3 bases unmatched. CDR3 region: CASSPAGEETQYF. The CDR3 region has the DNA TGTGCCAGCTCTCCAGCGGGAGAAGAGACCCAGTACTTC. The whole variable domain, filled in from reference TRBV18 and TRBJ2-5, reads NAGVMQNPRHLVRRRGQEARLRCSPMKGHSHVYWYRQLPEEGLKFMVYLQKENIIDESGMPKERFSAEFPKEGPSILRIQQVVRGDSAAYFCASSPAGEETQYFGPGTRLLVL.

The V gene is TRBV11-2, the J gene TRBJ1-2; 7 bases are a match to TRBD1. The CDR3 length is 14 residues. Germline V gene lookup returns CDR1 SGHAT and CDR2 FQNNGV. V lost 1 base, J lost 4 bases, and 3 bases stayed unmatched. In DNA, the CDR3 is TGTGCCAGCAGCTTAGGACAGGGACCCTATGGCTACACCTTC. Its translation: CASSLGQGPYGYTF.

The chain uses TRBV5-1 and TRBJ2-6; D not certain. The germline CDR1 and CDR2 sequences are SGHRS and YFSETQ. V lost 4 bases, J lost 0 bases, and 11 bases lay in between. The CDR3 is 16 amino acids. CDR3 amino acids: CASSLASGSGANVLTF. Written as DNA, the CDR3 is TGCGCCAGCAGCCTTGCTAGTGGCTCTGGGGCCAACGTCCTGACTTTC.

The chain uses TRBV7-2 and TRBJ1-4; possible D gene TRBD1, 6 bases. V lost 6 bases, J lost 8 bases, and 16 bases lay in between. Germline V CDR1 and CDR2: SGHTA, FQGNSA. CDR3 length: 14 amino acids. Here the CDR3 DNA reads TGTGCCAGCAGGCTTGCCGGGACATTCGAAAAACTGTTTTTT. This encodes CASRLAGTFEKLFF.

This chain links TRBV7-8 with TRBJ2-5, with TRBD2 as a possible D gene (6 bases). In germline, CDR1 is SGHVS, CDR2 FQNEAQ. The V gene lost 5 bases and the J gene lost 1 base, with 17 bases spanning the gap. This CDR3 region has 16 residues. The CDR3 protein is CASSPGVQELQETQYF. The CDR3 DNA reads TGTGCCAGCAGCCCGGGGGTGCAGGAGCTCCAAGAGACCCAGTACTTC.

The chain recombines TRBV4-1 with TRBJ2-7; 7 bases align to TRBD2. The CDR3 loop spans 16 amino acids. V shed 0 bases, J shed 5 bases, and the junction held 10 bases outside the gene matches. CDR1 and CDR2 from the germline V gene are MGHRA and YSYEKL. Here the CDR3 reads CASSQESLAGPNEQYF. The CDR3, as DNA: TGCGCCAGCAGCCAAGAAAGTTTAGCGGGCCCAAACGAGCAGTACTTC.

V usage is TRBV3-1 (or the pseudogene TRBV3-2) and J usage is TRBJ2-5; 10 positions agree with TRBD2. The V and J ends lost 1 base and 4 bases, in that order; junction bases with no gene match: 0. Per germline, CDR1 LGHDT and CDR2 YNNKEL (reference sequence). The CDR3 loop spans 14 amino acids. CDR3 DNA sequence: TGTGCCAGCAGCCAAGTAGCGGGGGGAGAGACCCAGTACTTC. This codes for CASSQVAGGETQYF.

The rearrangement links TRBV9 to TRBJ2-5, with TRBD2 as a possible D gene (7 bases). This CDR3 comprises 17 residues. V dropped 1 base and J dropped 2 bases, with 18 bases sitting between them. The V gene's germline CDR1 is SGDLS and CDR2 YYNGEE. The CDR3 coding sequence is TGTGCCAGCAGCGTATCCCATCCGGGGGGCGGGCAAGAGACCCAGTACTTC. Its protein product is CASSVSHPGGGQETQYF.

The chain joins TRBV13 to TRBJ2-1, with 8 bases aligning to TRBD2. This CDR3 region has 15 residues. V was pared by 6 bases and J by 0 bases, with 4 bases of the junction left unmatched. The V gene's germline CDR1 is PRHDT and CDR2 FYEKMQ (reference sequence). CDR3 nucleotide sequence: TGTGCCAGCAGACCAGCGGGAGCCTCCTACAATGAGCAGTTCTTC. Its translation: CASRPAGASYNEQFF.